These 22 T cell receptor beta chains share one sample of origin, sequenced in a study of shared clonotypes between healthy human individuals. Clones were sequenced by immunoSEQ multiplex PCR, and TCRdb holds only the in-frame ones, with some missing. The sample shows 1.6 million or so clones, approximately 98.5% of them seen only once. The sequenced sample consisted of naive CD4+ T cells sorted from blood. As for subset: CD45RA+ positively selected. Every receptor here comes from a man under 40 in good health.

Concerning this clone itself: Other nucleotide sequences from this sample produce the same CDR3. The rearrangement joins TRBV5-1 to TRBJ2-7; 11 bases map to TRBD1. From germline, CDR1 is SGHRS and CDR2 YFSETQ. V trimming: 2 bases; J trimming: 1 base; junction bases outside the gene matches: 2. The CDR3 has 15 amino acids. The CDR3 coding sequence is TGCGCCAGCAGCTTTGGACAGGGGGCTTCCTACGAGCAGTACTTC. The encoded protein is CASSFGQGASYEQYF.

This sequence joins TRBV7-9 and TRBJ2-2, with 7 bases aligning to TRBD1. The germline CDR1 and CDR2 sequences are SEHNR and FQNEAQ (reference sequence). With 4 bases clipped from V and 3 bases from J, the junction kept 2 bases outside the gene matches. This CDR3 region has 14 residues. CDR3 residues: CASSSGQYTGELFF. The CDR3 bases are TGTGCCAGCAGCTCGGGACAGTACACCGGGGAGCTGTTTTTT.

This chain connects TRBV7-2 to TRBJ1-1; perhaps TRBD1 as D (5 bases). CDR1 and CDR2 from the germline V gene are SGHTA and FQGNSA. This CDR3 region has 13 residues. Trimming stripped 5 bases from V and 5 bases from J, with 12 bases between. The DNA of the CDR3 is TGTGCCAGCAGCGTACCTCCAGGGACTGAAGCTTTCTTT. Translating it yields CASSVPPGTEAFF.

The chain has TRBV5-6 and TRBJ1-1; 10 bases are a match to TRBD1. This CDR3 comprises 15 residues. Per the germline V gene, CDR1 is SGHDT and CDR2 is YYEEEE. V lost 1 base and J lost 4; bases outside the gene matches: 4. CDR3 sequence (DNA): TGTGCCAGCAGCTTGCGGTGGACAGGGGGCACTGAAGCTTTCTTT. Translated, it gives CASSLRWTGGTEAFF.

The chain has TRBV5-1 and TRBJ2-7, with 7 bases identical to TRBD2. Per germline, CDR1 SGHRS and CDR2 YFSETQ. Trimming took 3 bases from V and 2 from J; bases not matched to a gene: 8. The CDR3 spans 15 residues. CDR3 residues: CASSSRTSSAYEQYF. The CDR3 DNA reads TGCGCCAGCAGCTCTCGGACTAGTTCGGCCTACGAGCAGTACTTC. Full variable domain (remainder filled in from reference TRBV5-1 and TRBJ2-7): KAGVTQTPRYLIKTRGQQVTLSCSPISGHRSVSWYQQTPGQGLQFLFEYFSETQRNKGNFPGRFSGRQFSNSRSEMNVSTLELGDSALYLCASSSRTSSAYEQYFGPGTRLTVT.

The genes are TRBV7-2 and TRBJ2-7; 8 nucleotides line up with TRBD2. This CDR3 is 16 amino acids long. The germline V gene has CDR1 SGHTA and CDR2 FQGNSA. Losses at the gene ends were 1 base for V and 4 bases for J; bases not matched to a gene: 9. The DNA of the CDR3 is TGTGCCAGCAGCTTAGAGGCGGGAGGCCTTGGGTACGAGCAGTACTTC. Its translation: CASSLEAGGLGYEQYF.

The genes are TRBV29-1 and TRBJ2-1; D unclear. Trimming removed 7 bases at V and 0 bases at J, with 13 bases between. This CDR3 is 14 amino acids long. Germline V lookup: CDR1 SQVTM, CDR2 ANQGSEA. Here the CDR3 reads CSAWPVSSYNEQFF. The CDR3, as DNA: TGCAGCGCCTGGCCTGTCAGCTCCTACAATGAGCAGTTCTTC.

J is TRBJ1-1 and V is TRBV10-3; D might be TRBD1 (5 bases). V gave up 10 bases and J gave up 6 bases, with 21 bases separating them. The CDR3 covers 14 residues. CDR1 is ENHRY, CDR2 SYGVKD, per germline. The CDR3 region is CATKTGTDTAEAFF. The CDR3 nucleotides are TGTGCCACCAAAACCGGGACCGATACGGCTGAAGCTTTCTTT.

The chain links TRBV7-6 to TRBJ2-3, with D perhaps matching TRBD1 (5 bases). The germline V and J ends were trimmed by 0 bases and 4 bases, with 8 bases remaining between them. Germline CDR1 and CDR2: SGHVS and FNYEAQ. The CDR3 loop spans 14 amino acids. The CDR3 reads CASSLAPRADTQYF. The CDR3 bases are TGTGCCAGCAGCTTAGCCCCCAGGGCAGATACGCAGTATTTT.

In the case of this clone: The sample holds other DNA sequences that translate to the same CDR3. This chain joins TRBV5-1 and TRBJ2-5; unclear D gene. V was trimmed by 5 bases and J by 5 bases, leaving 7 bases between them. CDR3 length: 11 amino acids. The germline gives CDR1 SGHRS, CDR2 YFSETQ. For the CDR3, the DNA is TGCGCCAGCAGTTCGGACGAGACCCAGTACTTC. This translates into CASSSDETQYF. Variable domain in full (rest from reference TRBV5-1 and TRBJ2-5): KAGVTQTPRYLIKTRGQQVTLSCSPISGHRSVSWYQQTPGQGLQFLFEYFSETQRNKGNFPGRFSGRQFSNSRSEMNVSTLELGDSALYLCASSSDETQYFGPGTRLLVL.

The V and J genes are TRBV7-2 and TRBJ2-3; TRBD2 aligns across 8 bases. Trimming took 3 bases from V and 2 from J; bases not matched to a gene: 4. This CDR3 contains 15 residues. Germline V gene lookup returns CDR1 SGHTA and CDR2 FQGNSA. The CDR3 DNA reads as TGTGCCAGCAGCTTGGTAGCGGGATCCACAGATACGCAGTATTTT. Its protein product is CASSLVAGSTDTQYF.

The chain recombines TRBV5-8 with TRBJ2-1; TRBD2 agrees at 7 bases. V dropped 4 bases and J dropped 6; count of bases not matched to a gene: 4. The germline gives CDR1 SGHTS, CDR2 YDEGEE. The CDR3 sequence is 13 residues long. The CDR3 region has the DNA TGTGCCAGCAGCCCCGGACTAGTCAATGAGCAGTTCTTC. It encodes CASSPGLVNEQFF.

The rearrangement joins TRBV7-2 to TRBJ2-7; TRBD1 matches at 9 bases. J gave up 3 bases and V 7 bases, and 10 bases lay outside the gene matches. CDR1 and CDR2 from the germline V gene are SGHTA and FQGNSA. This CDR3 has 15 residues. Written as DNA, the CDR3 is TGTGCCAGCACCCTAGAAAAGGGACAGGGCTACGAGCAGTACTTC. It specifies CASTLEKGQGYEQYF.

The chain combines TRBV9 with TRBJ2-7; D not resolved. V gave up 4 bases and J gave up 0 bases, with 14 bases separating them. CDR1 is SGDLS, CDR2 YYNGEE, per germline. The CDR3 extends over 15 amino acids. CDR3 bases: TGTGCCAGCAGCCCAGCCGTCCTGAGCTCCTACGAGCAGTACTTC. The encoded protein is CASSPAVLSSYEQYF.

The chain has TRBV5-1 and TRBJ2-2, with a possible D match to TRBD2 (6 bases). Germline loops: CDR1 SGHRS, CDR2 YFSETQ. The V end was cut by 5 bases, the J end by 0 bases, with 11 bases between. The CDR3 totals 15 residues. CDR3 amino acids: CASRAERANTGELFF. The CDR3 nucleotides are TGCGCCAGCAGGGCCGAGCGGGCGAACACCGGGGAGCTGTTTTTT.

V is TRBV5-4 and J is TRBJ2-1, with TRBD2 matching over 8 bases. The CDR3 is made up of 16 amino acids. Looked up from germline, CDR1 is SGHNT and CDR2 is YYREEE (reference sequence). Unmatched junction bases numbered 6, after V lost 4 bases and J lost 0 bases. CDR3 bases: TGTGCCAGCAGCCCCGAACTAGCGGCCTCCTACAATGAGCAGTTCTTC. Protein product: CASSPELAASYNEQFF. The whole variable domain, remainder taken from reference TRBV5-4 and TRBJ2-1, is ETGVTQSPTHLIKTRGQQVTLRCSSQSGHNTVSWYQQALGQGPQFIFQYYREEENGRGNFPPRFSGLQFPNYSSELNVNALELDDSALYLCASSPELAASYNEQFFGPGTRLTVL.

The chain recombines TRBV6-6 with TRBJ2-2; a possible D gene is TRBD1 (5 bases). The CDR3 has 15 residues. Trimming shortened V by 1 base and J by 5 bases, and 11 bases separated the two germline ends. Germline values: CDR1 MNHNY, CDR2 SVGAGI (reference sequence). For the CDR3, the DNA is TGTGCCAGCAGTTACTGGGGCAGGGAAACCGGGGAGCTGTTTTTT. This translates into CASSYWGRETGELFF.

This clone was picked up one time. The chain is built from TRBV18 and TRBJ2-7; TRBD1 or TRBD2 may be the D gene (5 bases each). Trimming stripped 6 bases from V and 1 base from J, with 16 bases between. The CDR3 is 15 amino acids. Germline CDR1 and CDR2: KGHSH and LQKENI. CDR3 region: CASSPRDPKSYEQYF. CDR3 DNA: TGTGCCAGCTCTCCTCGGGACCCCAAATCCTACGAGCAGTACTTC.

V is TRBV10-3 and J is TRBJ2-7; TRBD2 might be the D (5 bases). V gave up 10 bases and J gave up 1 base, with 8 bases separating them. The CDR3 contains 11 residues. CDR1 is ENHRY, CDR2 SYGVKD, per germline. CDR3 amino acids: CATLASYEQYF. The CDR3 DNA sequence: TGTGCCACCCTAGCTTCCTACGAGCAGTACTTC.

The chain uses TRBV5-6 and TRBJ2-3, with D unresolved. The CDR3 is 15 amino acids. Germline CDR1 and CDR2: SGHDT and YYEEEE. V was trimmed by 0 bases and J by 4 bases, leaving 12 bases between them. CDR3 coding DNA: TGTGCCAGCAGCTTGGTGCCGAGCAGCGCAGATACGCAGTATTTT. The encoded protein is CASSLVPSSADTQYF.

This chain connects TRBV6-4 to TRBJ1-1; D is unclear. Germline loops: CDR1 MRHNA, CDR2 SNTAGT. V was pared by 6 bases and J by 3 bases, with 11 bases between. CDR3 length equals 13 residues. The CDR3 region has the DNA TGTGCCAGCAGCTCCCAAGGCGACACTGAAGCTTTCTTT. Protein product: CASSSQGDTEAFF.

The rearrangement uses TRBV6-4 and TRBJ2-1; the match to TRBD2 covers 12 bases. The V and J ends lost 6 bases and 4 bases, in that order; junction bases with no gene match: 7. This CDR3 is built from 16 residues. Per the germline V gene, CDR1 is MRHNA and CDR2 is SNTAGT. CDR3 residues: CASSETSGRGYNEQFF. In nucleotides, the CDR3 is TGTGCCAGCAGCGAGACTAGCGGGAGAGGGTACAATGAGCAGTTCTTC.